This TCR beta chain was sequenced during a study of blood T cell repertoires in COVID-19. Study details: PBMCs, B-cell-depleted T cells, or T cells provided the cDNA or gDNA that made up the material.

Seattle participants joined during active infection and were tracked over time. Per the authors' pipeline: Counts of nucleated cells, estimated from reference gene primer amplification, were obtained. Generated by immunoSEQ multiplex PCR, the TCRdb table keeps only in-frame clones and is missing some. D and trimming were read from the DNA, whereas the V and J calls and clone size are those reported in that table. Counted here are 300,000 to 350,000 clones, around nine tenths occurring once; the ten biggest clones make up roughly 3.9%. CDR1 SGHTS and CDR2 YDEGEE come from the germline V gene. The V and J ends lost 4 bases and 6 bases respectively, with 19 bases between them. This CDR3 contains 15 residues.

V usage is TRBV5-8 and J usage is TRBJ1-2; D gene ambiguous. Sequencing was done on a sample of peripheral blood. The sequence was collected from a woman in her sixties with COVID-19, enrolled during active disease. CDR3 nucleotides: TGTGCCAGCAGCCAACTCCGGGTCTCACTGGATGGCTACACCTTC. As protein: CASSQLRVSLDGYTF.